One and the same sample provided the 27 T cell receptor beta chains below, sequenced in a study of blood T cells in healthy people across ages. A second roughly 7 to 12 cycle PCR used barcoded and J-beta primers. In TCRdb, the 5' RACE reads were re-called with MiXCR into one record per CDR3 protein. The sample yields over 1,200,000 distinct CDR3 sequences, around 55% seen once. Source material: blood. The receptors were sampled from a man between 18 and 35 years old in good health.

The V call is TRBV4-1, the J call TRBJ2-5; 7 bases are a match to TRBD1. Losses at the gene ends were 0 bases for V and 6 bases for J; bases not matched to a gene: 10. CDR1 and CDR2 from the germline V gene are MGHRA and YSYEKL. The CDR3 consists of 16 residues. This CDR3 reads CASSQERSGQPKTQYF. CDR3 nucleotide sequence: TGCGCCAGCAGCCAAGAAAGGTCGGGACAGCCGAAGACCCAGTACTTC.

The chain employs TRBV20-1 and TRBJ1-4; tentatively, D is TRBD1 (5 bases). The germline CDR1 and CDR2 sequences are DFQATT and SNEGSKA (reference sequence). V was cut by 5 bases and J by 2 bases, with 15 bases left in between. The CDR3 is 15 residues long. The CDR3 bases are TGCAGTGCTCCCGCCTTGGGGACGACTAATGAAAAACTGTTTTTT. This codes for CSAPALGTTNEKLFF.

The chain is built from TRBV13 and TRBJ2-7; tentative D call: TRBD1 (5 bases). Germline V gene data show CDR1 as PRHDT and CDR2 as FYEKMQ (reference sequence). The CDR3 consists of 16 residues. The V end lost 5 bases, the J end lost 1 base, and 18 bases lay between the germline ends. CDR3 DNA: TGTGCCAGCAGCGTACGGACAAGGGCGAGATCCTACGAGCAGTACTTC. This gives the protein CASSVRTRARSYEQYF. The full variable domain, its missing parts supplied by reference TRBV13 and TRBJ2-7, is AAGVIQSPRHLIKEKRETATLKCYPIPRHDTVYWYQQGPGQDPQFLISFYEKMQSDKGSIPDRFSAQQFSDYHSELNMSSLELGDSALYFCASSVRTRARSYEQYFGPGTRLTVT.

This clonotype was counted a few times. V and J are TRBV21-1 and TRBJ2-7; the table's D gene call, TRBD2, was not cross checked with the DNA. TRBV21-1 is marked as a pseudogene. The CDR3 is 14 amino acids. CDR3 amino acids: CASGRVVLSYEQYF. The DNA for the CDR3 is TGTGCCAGCGGGAGAGTTGTGCTGTCCTACGAGCAGTACTTC.

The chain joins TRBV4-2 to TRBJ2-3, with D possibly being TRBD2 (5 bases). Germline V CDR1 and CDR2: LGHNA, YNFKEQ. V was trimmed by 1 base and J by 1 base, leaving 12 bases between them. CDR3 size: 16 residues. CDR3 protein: CASSQVSGQGTDTQYF. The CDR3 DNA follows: TGTGCCAGCAGCCAAGTGAGCGGTCAAGGCACAGATACGCAGTATTTT.

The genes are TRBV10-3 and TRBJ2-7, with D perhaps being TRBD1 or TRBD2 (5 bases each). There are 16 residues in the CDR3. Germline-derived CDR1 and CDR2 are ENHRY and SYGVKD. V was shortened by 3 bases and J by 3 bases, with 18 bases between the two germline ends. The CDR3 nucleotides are TGTGCCATCAGTGACTTCGAAAGGGGACGGCTCTACGAGCAGTACTTC. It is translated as CAISDFERGRLYEQYF.

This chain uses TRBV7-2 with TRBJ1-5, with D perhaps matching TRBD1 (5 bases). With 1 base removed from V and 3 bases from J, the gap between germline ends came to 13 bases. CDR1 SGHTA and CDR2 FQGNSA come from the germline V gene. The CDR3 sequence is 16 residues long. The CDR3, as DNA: TGTGCCAGCAGCTTAGTGGGGCACGGGATCAATCAGCCCCAGCATTTT. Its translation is CASSLVGHGINQPQHF.

CDR3 amino acids: CASSPPTLVGDTQYF. The CDR3 nucleotides read TGTGCCAGCAGCCCCCCAACCCTTGTCGGAGATACGCAGTATTTT. This rearrangement joins TRBV7-9 to TRBJ2-3; D gene unclear. V was pared by 5 bases and J by 5 bases, with 17 bases between. The germline gives CDR1 SEHNR, CDR2 FQNEAQ (reference sequence). This CDR3 comprises 15 residues.

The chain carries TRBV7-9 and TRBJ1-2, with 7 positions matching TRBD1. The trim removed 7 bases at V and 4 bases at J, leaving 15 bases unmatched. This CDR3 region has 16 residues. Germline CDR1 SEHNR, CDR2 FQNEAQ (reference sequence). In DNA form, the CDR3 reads TGTGCCAGCACTCTAGGAGGGGGCCAGACTCCCTATGGCTACACCTTC. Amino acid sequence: CASTLGGGQTPYGYTF.

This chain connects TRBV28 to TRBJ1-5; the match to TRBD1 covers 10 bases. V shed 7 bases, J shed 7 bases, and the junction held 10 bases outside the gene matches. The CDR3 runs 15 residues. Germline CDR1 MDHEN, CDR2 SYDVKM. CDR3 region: CASKADRGRQQPQHF. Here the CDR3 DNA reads TGTGCCAGCAAGGCAGACAGGGGGCGTCAACAGCCCCAGCATTTT.

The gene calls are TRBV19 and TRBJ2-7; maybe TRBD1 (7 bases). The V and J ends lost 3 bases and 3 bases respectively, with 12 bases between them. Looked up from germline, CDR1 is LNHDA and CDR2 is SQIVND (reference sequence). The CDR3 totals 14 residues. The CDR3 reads CASSIGGDSYEQYF. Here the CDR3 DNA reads TGTGCCAGTAGTATTGGCGGGGACAGCTACGAGCAGTACTTC.

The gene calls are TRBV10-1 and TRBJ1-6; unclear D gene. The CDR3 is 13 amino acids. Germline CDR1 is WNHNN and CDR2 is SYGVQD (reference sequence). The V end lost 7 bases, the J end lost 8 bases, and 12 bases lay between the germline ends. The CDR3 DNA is TGCGCCAGCACCATGAACCGCGATTCACCCCTCCACTTT. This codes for CASTMNRDSPLHF.

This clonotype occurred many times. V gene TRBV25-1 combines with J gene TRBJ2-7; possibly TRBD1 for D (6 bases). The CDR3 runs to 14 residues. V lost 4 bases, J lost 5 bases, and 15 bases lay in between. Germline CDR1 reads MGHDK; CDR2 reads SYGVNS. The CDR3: CASSVNRAIDEQYF. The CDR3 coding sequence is TGTGCCAGCAGTGTTAACAGGGCAATCGACGAGCAGTACTTC.

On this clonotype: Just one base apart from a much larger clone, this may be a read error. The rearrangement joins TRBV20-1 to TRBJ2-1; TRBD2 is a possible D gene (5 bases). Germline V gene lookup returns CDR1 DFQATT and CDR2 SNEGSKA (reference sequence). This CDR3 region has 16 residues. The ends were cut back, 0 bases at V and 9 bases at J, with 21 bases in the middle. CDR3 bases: TGCAGTGCTAGAGACCCACTAGTAGATGAACGCAGTGAGCAGTTCTTC. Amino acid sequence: CSARDPLVDERSEQFF.

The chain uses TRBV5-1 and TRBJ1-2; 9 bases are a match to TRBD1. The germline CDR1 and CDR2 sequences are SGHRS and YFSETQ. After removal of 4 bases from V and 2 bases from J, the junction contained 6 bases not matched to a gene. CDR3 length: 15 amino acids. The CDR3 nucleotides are TGCGCCAGCAGCACGGACAGGGGAGGAAACTATGGCTACACCTTC. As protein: CASSTDRGGNYGYTF.

CDR3 in DNA: TGTGCCAGCAGCCACCACCTTCGGACAGGGGGACTCTATGGCTACACCTTC. Amino acids: CASSHHLRTGGLYGYTF. This chain links TRBV14 with TRBJ1-2; 10 nucleotides agree with TRBD1. V lost 3 bases to trimming and J lost 4 bases; unmatched junction nucleotides: 11. This CDR3 comprises 17 residues. Per the germline V gene, CDR1 is SGHDN and CDR2 is FVKESK. The full variable domain, in which reference TRBV14 and TRBJ1-2 provide the parts outside the CDR3, is EAGVTQFPSHSVIEKGQTVTLRCDPISGHDNLYWYRRVMGKEIKFLLHFVKESKQDESGMPNNRFLAERTGGTYSTLKVQPAELEDSGVYFCASSHHLRTGGLYGYTFGSGTRLTVV.

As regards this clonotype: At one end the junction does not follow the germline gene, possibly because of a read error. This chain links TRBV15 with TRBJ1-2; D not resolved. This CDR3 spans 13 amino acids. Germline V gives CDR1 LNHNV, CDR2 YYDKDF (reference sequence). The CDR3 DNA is TGTGTCACCAGCAGAGATTGGGTCGGTGGCTACACCTTC. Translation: CVTSRDWVGGYTF.

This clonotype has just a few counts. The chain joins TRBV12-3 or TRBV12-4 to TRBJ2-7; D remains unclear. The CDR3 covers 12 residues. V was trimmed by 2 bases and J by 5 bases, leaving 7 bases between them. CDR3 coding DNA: TGTGCCAGCAGTTTAAGAGAACACGAGCAGTACTTC. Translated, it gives CASSLREHEQYF.

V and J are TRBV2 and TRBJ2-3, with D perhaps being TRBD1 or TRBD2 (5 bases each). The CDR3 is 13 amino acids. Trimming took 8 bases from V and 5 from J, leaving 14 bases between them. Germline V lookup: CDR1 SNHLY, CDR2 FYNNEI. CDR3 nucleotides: TGTGCCAGCTTAGTACCGAGGGGAGATACGCAGTATTTT. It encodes CASLVPRGDTQYF.

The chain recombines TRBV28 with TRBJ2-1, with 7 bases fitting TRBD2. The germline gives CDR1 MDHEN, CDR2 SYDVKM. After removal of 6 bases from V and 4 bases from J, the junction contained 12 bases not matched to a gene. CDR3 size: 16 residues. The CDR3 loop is CASRYPRWGGYNEQFF. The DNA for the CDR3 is TGTGCCAGCAGATATCCAAGGTGGGGGGGATACAATGAGCAGTTCTTC. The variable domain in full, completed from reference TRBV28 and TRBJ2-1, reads DVKVTQSSRYLVKRTGEKVFLECVQDMDHENMFWYRQDPGLGLRLIYFSYDVKMKEKGDIPEGYSVSREKKERFSLILESASTNQTSMYLCASRYPRWGGYNEQFFGPGTRLTVL.

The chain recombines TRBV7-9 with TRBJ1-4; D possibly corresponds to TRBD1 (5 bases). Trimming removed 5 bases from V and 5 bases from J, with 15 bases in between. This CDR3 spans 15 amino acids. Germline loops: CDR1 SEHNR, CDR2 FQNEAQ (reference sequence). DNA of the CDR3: TGTGCCAGCAGCCAGAGGGACGGAGAGAATGAAAAACTGTTTTTT. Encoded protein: CASSQRDGENEKLFF.

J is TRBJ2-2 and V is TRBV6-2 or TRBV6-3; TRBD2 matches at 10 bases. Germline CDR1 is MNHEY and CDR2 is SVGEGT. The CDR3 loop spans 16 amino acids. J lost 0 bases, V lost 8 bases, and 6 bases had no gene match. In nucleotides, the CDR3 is TGTGCCAGCTGGGCTAGCGGGGGCTCGAACACCGGGGAGCTGTTTTTT. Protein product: CASWASGGSNTGELFF.

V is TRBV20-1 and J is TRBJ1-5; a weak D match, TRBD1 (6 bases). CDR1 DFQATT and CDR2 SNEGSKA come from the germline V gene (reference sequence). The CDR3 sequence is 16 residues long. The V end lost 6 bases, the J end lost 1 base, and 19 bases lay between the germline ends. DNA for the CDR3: TGCAGTGCCCCCAGAACAGGGATAGGGAGCAATCAGCCCCAGCATTTT. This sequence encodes CSAPRTGIGSNQPQHF.

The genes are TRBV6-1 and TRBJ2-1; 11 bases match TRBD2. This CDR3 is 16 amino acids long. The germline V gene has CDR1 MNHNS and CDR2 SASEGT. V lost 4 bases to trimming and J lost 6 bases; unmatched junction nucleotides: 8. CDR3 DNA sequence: TGTGCCAGCAGTGGACCAAGGCTAGCGGGGGGCAATGAGCAGTTCTTC. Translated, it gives CASSGPRLAGGNEQFF.

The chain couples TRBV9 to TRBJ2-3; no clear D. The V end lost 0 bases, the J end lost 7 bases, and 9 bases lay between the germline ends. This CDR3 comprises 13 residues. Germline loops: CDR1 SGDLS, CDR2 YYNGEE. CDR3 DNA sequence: TGTGCCAGCAGCGTAGGGCGTGAGAATACGCAGTATTTT. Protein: CASSVGRENTQYF. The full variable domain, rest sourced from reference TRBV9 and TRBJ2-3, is DSGVTQTPKHLITATGQRVTLRCSPRSGDLSVYWYQQSLDQGLQFLIQYYNGEERAKGNILERFSAQQFPDLHSELNLSSLELGDSALYFCASSVGRENTQYFGPGTRLTVL.

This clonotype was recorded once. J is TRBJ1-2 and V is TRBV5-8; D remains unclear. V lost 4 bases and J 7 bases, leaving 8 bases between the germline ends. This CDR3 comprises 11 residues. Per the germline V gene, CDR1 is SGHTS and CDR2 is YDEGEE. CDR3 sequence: CASSPVGGYTF. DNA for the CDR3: TGTGCCAGCAGCCCCGTCGGTGGCTACACCTTC.

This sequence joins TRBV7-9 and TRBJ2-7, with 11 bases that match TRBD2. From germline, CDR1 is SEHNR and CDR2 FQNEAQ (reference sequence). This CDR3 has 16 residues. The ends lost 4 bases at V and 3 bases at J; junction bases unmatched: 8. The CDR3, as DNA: TGTGCCAGCAGCTCCCGCATGACTAGCGGGGACTACGAGCAGTACTTC. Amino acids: CASSSRMTSGDYEQYF.